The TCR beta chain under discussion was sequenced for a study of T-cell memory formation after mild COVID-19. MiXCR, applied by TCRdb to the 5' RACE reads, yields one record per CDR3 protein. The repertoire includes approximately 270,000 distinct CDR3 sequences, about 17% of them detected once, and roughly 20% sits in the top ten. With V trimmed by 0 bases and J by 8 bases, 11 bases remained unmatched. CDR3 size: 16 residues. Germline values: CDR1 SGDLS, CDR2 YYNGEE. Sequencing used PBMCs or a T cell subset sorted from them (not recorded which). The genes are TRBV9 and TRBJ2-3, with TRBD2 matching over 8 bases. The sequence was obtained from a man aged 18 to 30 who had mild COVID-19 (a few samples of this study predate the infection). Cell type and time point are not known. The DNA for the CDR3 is TGTGCCAGCAGCGTAGTTGTCGGGGGGGCGCTCGGTACGCAGTATTTT. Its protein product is CASSVVVGGALGTQYF.